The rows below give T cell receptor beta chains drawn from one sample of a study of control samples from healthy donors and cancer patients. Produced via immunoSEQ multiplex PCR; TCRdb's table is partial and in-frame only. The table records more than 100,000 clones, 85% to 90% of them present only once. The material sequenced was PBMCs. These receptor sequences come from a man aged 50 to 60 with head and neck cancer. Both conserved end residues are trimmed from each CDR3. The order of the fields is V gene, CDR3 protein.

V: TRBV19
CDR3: ASGLGNMIDTQY

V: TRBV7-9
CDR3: ASSLAGGGLVGNEQF

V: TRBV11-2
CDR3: ASSLAVLNTEAF

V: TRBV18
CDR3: ASSPYRGSGNTIY

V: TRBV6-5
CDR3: ASSQAGGIQPQH

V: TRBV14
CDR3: ASSAYTGSGEKLF

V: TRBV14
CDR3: ASSHTSSYEQY

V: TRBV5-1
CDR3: ASSLRQYYEQY

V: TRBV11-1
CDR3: ASSLFGYAGELF

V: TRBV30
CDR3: AWSSGGLNTGELF

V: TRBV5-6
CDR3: ASSLGRGYSSPLH

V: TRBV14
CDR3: ASSPRQGSTIY

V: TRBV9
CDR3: ASSTGQQISPLH

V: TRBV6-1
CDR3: ASSVLLAGLQETQY

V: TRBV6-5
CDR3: ASSPGATYNEQF

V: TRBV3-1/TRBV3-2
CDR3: ASSQESQPQH

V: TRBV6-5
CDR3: ASSYNGGNEKLF

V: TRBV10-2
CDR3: ASSPVAGGHNEQF

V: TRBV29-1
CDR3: SVGHIVEQF

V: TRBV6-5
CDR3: ASSPGGADQPQH

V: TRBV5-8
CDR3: ASSFPWGGSPLH

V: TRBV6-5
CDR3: ASSYSGANVLT

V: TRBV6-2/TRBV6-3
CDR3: ASSYSRAGPRKTQY

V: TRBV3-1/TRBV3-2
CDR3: ASSPLSGDQETQY

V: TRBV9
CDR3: ASSVSPSGGLSSYNEQF

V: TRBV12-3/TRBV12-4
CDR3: ASTGRTTEAF

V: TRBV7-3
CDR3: ASSPDGASYNEQF

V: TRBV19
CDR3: ASSLGTGFSYEQY

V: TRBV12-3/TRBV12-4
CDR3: ASTGWGKETQY

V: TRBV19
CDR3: ASSIPWTGTNTEAF

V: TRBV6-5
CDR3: ASSRAPNTEAF

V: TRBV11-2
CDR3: ASSLSNGGDTQY

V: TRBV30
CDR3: AWSVQGGSPLH

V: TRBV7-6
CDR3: ASSLGVMDTIY

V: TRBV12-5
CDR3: ASGFMPTGELF

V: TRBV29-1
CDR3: SVAEGAGEKLF